One sample yielded the 5 T cell receptor beta chains listed below, sequenced in a study of T cells in tuberculosis. Produced via immunoSEQ multiplex PCR; TCRdb's table is partial and in-frame only. The data contain some 34,000 clones, 85% to 95% of them seen just once; the ten biggest clones take up 6% to 8%. The sequenced sample was PBMCs. The receptors shown here come from a donor under 30 with latent tuberculosis or without tuberculosis infection. Some clones in this sample may be carry-over from other donors' samples.

About this clone: Other nucleotide sequences from this sample produce the same CDR3. The chain combines TRBV19 with TRBJ1-2; D is possibly TRBD1 (6 bases). The V and J ends lost 4 bases and 0 bases respectively, with 12 bases between them. Germline lookup yields CDR1 LNHDA and CDR2 SQIVND (reference sequence). This CDR3 has 15 amino acids. The CDR3 loop reads CASSTWDTPNYGYTF. DNA of the CDR3: TGTGCCAGTAGTACCTGGGACACTCCTAACTATGGCTACACCTTC.

This sequence joins TRBV5-4 and TRBJ2-1, with 8 bases matching TRBD2. From germline, CDR1 is SGHNT and CDR2 YYREEE (reference sequence). J lost 3 bases, V lost 7 bases, and 6 bases had no gene match. The CDR3 covers 14 residues. The CDR3 coding sequence is TGTGCCAGCTCTCCGGGGGGGAGCTACAATGAGCAGTTCTTC. Translated: CASSPGGSYNEQFF.

V and J are TRBV28 and TRBJ1-1; D gene unclear. The germline V gene has CDR1 MDHEN and CDR2 SYDVKM. Trimming took off 7 bases at V and 0 bases at J, with 12 bases between the two ends. This CDR3 is 14 amino acids long. The CDR3 sequence is CASKLTRMNTEAFF. DNA for the CDR3: TGTGCCAGCAAGTTGACAAGGATGAACACTGAAGCTTTCTTT.

This chain uses TRBV25-1 with TRBJ1-3; no reliable D call. V was clipped by 4 bases and J by 0 bases, with 10 bases between them. The CDR3 has 15 amino acids. Germline CDR1 reads MGHDK; CDR2 reads SYGVNS. Written as DNA, the CDR3 is TGTGCCAGCAGTGCGGCGGGATACTCTGGAAACACCATATATTTT. Translated: CASSAAGYSGNTIYF.

The chain recombines TRBV6-1 with TRBJ2-3; TRBD1 agrees at 11 bases. Germline-derived CDR1 and CDR2 are MNHNS and SASEGT. V gave up 6 bases and J gave up 3 bases; unmatched junction bases: 2. This CDR3 spans 14 amino acids. The CDR3 DNA reads as TGTGCCAGCAGCAGGGACAGGGGGACAGATACGCAGTATTTT. This sequence encodes CASSRDRGTDTQYF.